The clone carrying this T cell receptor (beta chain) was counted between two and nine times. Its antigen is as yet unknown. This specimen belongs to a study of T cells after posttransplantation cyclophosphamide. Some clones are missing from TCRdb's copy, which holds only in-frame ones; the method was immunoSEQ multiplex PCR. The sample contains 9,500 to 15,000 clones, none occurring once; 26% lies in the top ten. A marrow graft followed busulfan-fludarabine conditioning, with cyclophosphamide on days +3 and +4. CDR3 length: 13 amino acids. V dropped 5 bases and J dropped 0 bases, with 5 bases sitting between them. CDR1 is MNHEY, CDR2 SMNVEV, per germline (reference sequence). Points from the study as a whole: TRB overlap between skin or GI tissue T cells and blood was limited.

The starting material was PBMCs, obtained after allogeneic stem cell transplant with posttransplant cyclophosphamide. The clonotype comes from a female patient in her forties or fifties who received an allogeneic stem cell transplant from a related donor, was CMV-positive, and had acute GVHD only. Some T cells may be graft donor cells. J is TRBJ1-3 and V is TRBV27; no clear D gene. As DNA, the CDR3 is TGTGCCAGCAGTCCCGTCTCTGGAAACACCATATATTTT. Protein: CASSPVSGNTIYF.